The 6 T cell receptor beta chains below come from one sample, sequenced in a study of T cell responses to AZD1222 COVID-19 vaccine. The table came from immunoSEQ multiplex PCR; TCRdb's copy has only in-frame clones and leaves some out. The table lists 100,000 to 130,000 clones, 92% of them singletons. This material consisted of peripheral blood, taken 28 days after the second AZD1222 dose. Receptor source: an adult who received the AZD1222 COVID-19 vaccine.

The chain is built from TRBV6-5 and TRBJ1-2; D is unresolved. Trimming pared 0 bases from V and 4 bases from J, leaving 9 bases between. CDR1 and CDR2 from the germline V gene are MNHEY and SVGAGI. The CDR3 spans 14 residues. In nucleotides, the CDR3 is TGTGCCAGCAGTTACTCTCGGGCAGCCTATGGCTACACCTTC. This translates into CASSYSRAAYGYTF.

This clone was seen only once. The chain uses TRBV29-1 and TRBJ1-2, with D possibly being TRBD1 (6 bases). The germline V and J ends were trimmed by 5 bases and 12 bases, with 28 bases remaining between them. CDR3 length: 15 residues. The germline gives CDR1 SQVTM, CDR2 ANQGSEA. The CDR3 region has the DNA TGCAGCGTTCAAGCAGGGGTAGAAAGTAATCGGGCTCACACCTTC. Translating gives CSVQAGVESNRAHTF.

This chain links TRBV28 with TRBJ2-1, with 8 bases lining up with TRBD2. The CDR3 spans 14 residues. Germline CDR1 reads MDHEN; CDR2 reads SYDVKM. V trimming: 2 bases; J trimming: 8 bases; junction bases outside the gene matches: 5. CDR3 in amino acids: CASSLNGRGDEQFF. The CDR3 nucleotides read TGTGCCAGCAGTTTAAACGGGAGGGGCGATGAGCAGTTCTTC. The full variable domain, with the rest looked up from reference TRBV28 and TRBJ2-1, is DVKVTQSSRYLVKRTGEKVFLECVQDMDHENMFWYRQDPGLGLRLIYFSYDVKMKEKGDIPEGYSVSREKKERFSLILESASTNQTSMYLCASSLNGRGDEQFFGPGTRLTVL.

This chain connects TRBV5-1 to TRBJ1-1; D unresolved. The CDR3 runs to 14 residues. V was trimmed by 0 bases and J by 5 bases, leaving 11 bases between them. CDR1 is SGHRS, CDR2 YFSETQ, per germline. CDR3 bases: TGCGCCAGCAGCTTGGATGGGTCAAGTACTGAAGCTTTCTTT. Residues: CASSLDGSSTEAFF.

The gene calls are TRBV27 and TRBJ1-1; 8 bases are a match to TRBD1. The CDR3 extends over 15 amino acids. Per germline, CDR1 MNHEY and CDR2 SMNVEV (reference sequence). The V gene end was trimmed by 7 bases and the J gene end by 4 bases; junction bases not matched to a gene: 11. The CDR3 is CASTQYQGAGTEAFF. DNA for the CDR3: TGTGCCAGCACCCAATACCAGGGGGCCGGCACTGAAGCTTTCTTT.

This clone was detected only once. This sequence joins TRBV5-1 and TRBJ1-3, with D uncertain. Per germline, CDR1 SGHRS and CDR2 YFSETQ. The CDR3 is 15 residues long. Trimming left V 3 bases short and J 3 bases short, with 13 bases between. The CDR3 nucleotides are TGCGCCAGCAGCTCGTCAGCAGGATTTGGAAACACCATATATTTT. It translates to CASSSSAGFGNTIYF.